This paragraph covers one T cell receptor (beta chain) sequence. Clinical histories supplied by participants themselves formed the basis of cohort assignment. The data originate from a study of blood T cell repertoires in COVID-19. Across the study: From the United States, Italy and Spain came samples of acute and convalescent COVID-19.

CDR3 length: 14 amino acids. V shed 3 bases and J 6 bases; nucleotides not matched to a gene: 5. Germline CDR1 and CDR2: SGHNT and YYREEE (reference sequence). Per the study methods: Using reference gene primer amplification, nucleated cell counts were estimated. TCRdb's table, derived via immunoSEQ multiplex PCR, lists solely in-frame clones and lacks some. Clone size and V and J calls were adopted from that table, with D and trimming inferred from the DNA. The sample yields about 200,000 clones, about 86% seen once. The receptor's source is a woman in her thirties who had been exposed to COVID-19. The chain recombines TRBV5-4 with TRBJ1-4; 7 nucleotides line up with TRBD1. The sample was PBMCs or T cells enriched from blood (not recorded which). CDR3 in DNA: TGTGCCAGCAGCTCTGCCAGGGGGGATGAAAAACTGTTTTTT. Translation: CASSSARGDEKLFF. Supplemented by reference TRBV5-4 and TRBJ1-4, the full variable domain reads ETGVTQSPTHLIKTRGQQVTLRCSSQSGHNTVSWYQQALGQGPQFIFQYYREEENGRGNFPPRFSGLQFPNYSSELNVNALELDDSALYLCASSSARGDEKLFFGSGTQLSVL.